This TCR beta chain was identified in a study of control samples from healthy donors and cancer patients. Sequencing was performed with immunoSEQ multiplex PCR; in TCRdb, only in-frame clones are kept and a portion is missing. The sample includes under 20,000 clones, approximately 80% of them seen just once. The CDR3 length is 12 residues. The trim removed 5 bases at V and 14 bases at J, leaving 9 bases unmatched. Germline V gives CDR1 SGHVS, CDR2 FQNEAQ. The receptor comes from a man older than 75 with head and neck cancer. Sequencing was carried out using PBMCs. V usage is TRBV7-8 and J usage is TRBJ2-1; 7 bases are a match to TRBD2. The CDR3 region is CASSLGGVGKFF. The CDR3 nucleotides read TGTGCCAGCAGCCTGGGGGGGGTAGGTAAGTTCTTC.